Listed here are 19 T cell receptor beta chains from one sample, sequenced in a study of CD8+ T cells in alopecia areata. RNA extraction and reverse transcription yielded cDNA as sequencing template. Data came from immunoSEQ multiplex PCR; TCRdb stores just in-frame clones and leaves some out. The table shows 150,000 to 200,000 clones, with 55% occurring only once. The sequenced sample consisted of CD4+ T cells sorted from blood. All receptors come from a human donor in good health.

This chain links TRBV6-5 with TRBJ1-5, with unresolved D. The CDR3 has 16 amino acids. V was cut by 2 bases and J by 0 bases, with 11 bases left in between. Germline assignment: CDR1 MNHEY and CDR2 SVGAGI. In DNA form, the CDR3 reads TGTGCCAGCAGTTACCGCAGGCTCGATAGCAATCAGCCCCAGCATTTT. This translates into CASSYRRLDSNQPQHF.

The gene calls are TRBV7-2 and TRBJ1-5; D may be TRBD1 (5 bases). The CDR3 has 15 residues. Germline CDR1 SGHTA, CDR2 FQGNSA. Trimming shortened V by 4 bases and J by 5 bases, and 15 bases separated the two germline ends. The CDR3 DNA reads TGTGCCAGCAGCTCACAGGTTGTGGGGCATCAGCCCCAGCATTTT. The encoded protein is CASSSQVVGHQPQHF.

The chain links TRBV5-1 to TRBJ2-2; possible D gene TRBD1, 6 bases. The CDR3 extends over 15 amino acids. Germline V gene lookup returns CDR1 SGHRS and CDR2 YFSETQ. V lost 5 bases and J 1 base, leaving 12 bases between the germline ends. This CDR3 reads CASRSGALNTGELFF. CDR3 nucleotide sequence: TGCGCCAGCAGGTCAGGGGCCCTGAACACCGGGGAGCTGTTTTTT.

Here the CDR3 DNA reads TGTGCCACCAGCGGGGGACAGGGGCGCGACGAGCAGTACTTC. Protein product: CATSGGQGRDEQYF. V usage is TRBV15 and J usage is TRBJ2-7; 10 positions match TRBD1. The V gene's germline CDR1 is LNHNV and CDR2 YYDKDF (reference sequence). V was clipped by 5 bases and J by 5 bases; unmatched bases: 6. The CDR3 is 14 amino acids.

The chain uses TRBV29-1 and TRBJ1-1; the D gene is possibly TRBD1 (5 bases). V was clipped by 0 bases and J by 4 bases, with 9 bases between them. The CDR3 loop spans 13 amino acids. CDR1 is SQVTM and CDR2 is ANQGSEA in the germline V gene. The CDR3 sequence: CSVEDWGSTEAFF. DNA for the CDR3: TGCAGCGTTGAAGACTGGGGGAGCACTGAAGCTTTCTTT.

V gene TRBV19 combines with J gene TRBJ2-6; maybe TRBD1 (6 bases). With 5 bases removed from V and 2 bases from J, the gap between germline ends came to 7 bases. The V gene's germline CDR1 is LNHDA and CDR2 SQIVND (reference sequence). The CDR3 loop spans 14 amino acids. CDR3 loop: CASSPGAGANVLTF. The CDR3 DNA reads as TGTGCCAGTAGTCCAGGGGCTGGGGCCAACGTCCTGACTTTC.

This clone occurred a few times. V usage is TRBV10-3 and J usage is TRBJ2-2, with D tentatively TRBD2 (6 bases). CDR3 length: 16 residues. In germline, CDR1 is ENHRY, CDR2 SYGVKD. Trimming removed 0 bases at V and 2 bases at J, with 10 bases between. CDR3 nucleotide sequence: TGTGCCATCAGTGAGTCGTGGCGGGGCAACACCGGGGAGCTGTTTTTT. This sequence encodes CAISESWRGNTGELFF.

The genes are TRBV6-1 and TRBJ2-6; D uncertain. V dropped 0 bases and J dropped 0 bases, with 3 bases sitting between them. The CDR3 runs 15 residues. The germline V gene encodes CDR1 MNHNS and CDR2 SASEGT. CDR3 sequence reads: CASSEAHSGANVLTF. The DNA of the CDR3 is TGTGCCAGCAGTGAAGCACACTCTGGGGCCAACGTCCTGACTTTC.

For the CDR3, the DNA is TGTGCCAGCAGTAGGGACACCAACACCAATCAGCCCCAGCATTTT. It yields the protein CASSRDTNTNQPQHF. V is TRBV2 and J is TRBJ1-5; a weak D match, TRBD1 (6 bases). Germline loops: CDR1 SNHLY, CDR2 FYNNEI. V gave up 5 bases and J gave up 3 bases, with 14 bases separating them. The CDR3 contains 15 residues.

The rearrangement joins TRBV4-1 to TRBJ2-7; 8 bases are a match to TRBD1. Trimming removed 5 bases from V and 2 bases from J; junction bases left unmatched: 8. Germline values: CDR1 MGHRA, CDR2 YSYEKL. CDR3 length equals 15 residues. DNA of the CDR3: TGCGCCAGCAGCGGCCCTACGACAGGGGCCTACGAGCAGTACTTC. It specifies CASSGPTTGAYEQYF.

This clone was picked up a small number of times. The junction departs from the called germline gene at one end, perhaps through a read error. The chain couples TRBV19 to TRBJ2-3, with a weak D call TRBD1 (5 bases). From germline, CDR1 is LNHDA and CDR2 SQIVND (reference sequence). The CDR3 consists of 11 residues. CDR3 region: CASSSTGTQYF. CDR3 nucleotide sequence: TGTGCCAGTAGTAGCACAGGTACGCAGTATTTT.

The chain carries TRBV27 and TRBJ2-7; D may be TRBD1 (6 bases). The CDR3 sequence is 13 residues long. Trimming cost V 5 bases and J 4 bases, with 12 bases left between them. Germline CDR1 and CDR2: MNHEY and SMNVEV (reference sequence). The CDR3 nucleotides are TGTGCCAGCAGTACGCAAGACAGGTACGAGCAGTACTTC. This gives the protein CASSTQDRYEQYF.

The CDR3, as DNA: TGTGCCAGCAGCGCGGGACTAGCGGGAGGTACAGATACGCAGTATTTT. Residues: CASSAGLAGGTDTQYF. This rearrangement joins TRBV9 to TRBJ2-3; 15 bases line up with TRBD2. Losses at the gene ends were 3 bases for V and 3 bases for J; bases not matched to a gene: 2. CDR1 is SGDLS and CDR2 is YYNGEE in the germline V gene. The CDR3 totals 16 residues.

In this sample, this clone turned up a few times. The V call is TRBV5-1, the J call TRBJ2-2; TRBD2 matches at 10 bases. CDR3 length: 16 amino acids. The V segment lost 4 bases and the J segment 6 bases; nucleotides outside the gene matches: 9. CDR1 is SGHRS and CDR2 is YFSETQ in the germline V gene. Here the CDR3 reads CASSPRVAGGAGELFF. The CDR3 DNA reads as TGCGCCAGCAGCCCCCGCGTAGCGGGAGGAGCCGGGGAGCTGTTTTTT.

The gene calls are TRBV30 and TRBJ2-5, with D unresolved. The V and J ends lost 4 bases and 1 base respectively, with 10 bases between them. Germline V lookup: CDR1 GTSNPN, CDR2 SVGIG (reference sequence). CDR3 length: 13 amino acids. The CDR3 nucleotides read TGTGCCTGGACACGTGGCAGCCAAGAGACCCAGTACTTC. This codes for CAWTRGSQETQYF.

V usage is TRBV4-1 and J usage is TRBJ2-3; D might be TRBD1 (6 bases). CDR1 MGHRA and CDR2 YSYEKL come from the germline V gene. V dropped 3 bases and J dropped 2 bases, with 18 bases sitting between them. CDR3 length: 17 residues. The CDR3 loop reads CASSHKTQGPHTDTQYF. The CDR3 nucleotides are TGCGCCAGCAGCCACAAAACACAGGGTCCGCACACAGATACGCAGTATTTT.

Regarding this clone: This may be a read error, as it is one base from a much larger clone. This sample includes further DNA sequences coding for the same CDR3. This chain uses TRBV7-9 with TRBJ2-5; D is unresolved. The V gene's germline CDR1 is SEHNR and CDR2 FQNEAQ (reference sequence). CDR3 length equals 11 residues. V lost 3 bases to trimming and J lost 2 bases, with 1 base between them. CDR3 coding DNA: TGTGCCAGCAGCTTGCAAGAGACCCAGTACTTC. Its protein is CASSLQETQYF.

The V call is TRBV6-1, the J call TRBJ1-1; 7 nucleotides agree with TRBD1. From germline, CDR1 is MNHNS and CDR2 SASEGT. This CDR3 has 13 residues. The V segment lost 4 bases and the J segment 8 bases; nucleotides outside the gene matches: 7. CDR3 amino acids: CASSVVGGQEAFF. The CDR3 bases are TGTGCCAGCAGTGTTGTGGGGGGACAGGAAGCTTTCTTT.

The genes are TRBV11-2 and TRBJ1-2, with D possibly TRBD1 on 6 matching bases. V lost 5 bases and J lost 2, with 12 bases in between. The CDR3 loop spans 14 amino acids. The V gene's germline CDR1 is SGHAT and CDR2 FQNNGV. The CDR3 sequence is CASSILQGNYGYTF. The CDR3 DNA reads TGTGCCAGCAGCATCCTCCAGGGGAACTATGGCTACACCTTC. The full variable domain, rest sourced from reference TRBV11-2 and TRBJ1-2, is EAGVAQSPRYKIIEKRQSVAFWCNPISGHATLYWYQQILGQGPKLLIQFQNNGVVDDSQLPKDRFSAERLKGVDSTLKIQPAKLEDSAVYLCASSILQGNYGYTFGSGTRLTVV.